These 25 T cell receptor beta chains came from one sample sequenced in a study of metastatic and nonmetastatic thyroid tumors. TCRdb re-called clones via MiXCR from the PCR reads. The sample has 35,000 to 50,000 clones, about 13% seen once; the top ten hold 9.5%. None of the patients had undergone any treatment ahead of thyroid surgery. The sequencing input was blood. These TCRs come from a female donor with papillary thyroid cancer or a benign thyroid nodule (not recorded which). Some clones in this sample may be carry-over from other donors' samples.

This clone was recorded many times. J is TRBJ2-3 and V is TRBV5-1; no firm D call. V was shortened by 0 bases and J by 14 bases, with 16 bases between the two germline ends. Germline values: CDR1 SGHRS, CDR2 YFSETQ. This CDR3 is built from 13 residues. This CDR3 reads CASSLEYAPRRYF. The CDR3 DNA reads TGCGCCAGCAGCTTGGAATACGCCCCTCGCAGGTATTTT. The entire variable domain, with the rest obtained from reference TRBV5-1 and TRBJ2-3, is as follows: KAGVTQTPRYLIKTRGQQVTLSCSPISGHRSVSWYQQTPGQGLQFLFEYFSETQRNKGNFPGRFSGRQFSNSRSEMNVSTLELGDSALYLCASSLEYAPRRYFGPGTRLTVL.

In this sample, this clone turned up many times. The chain joins TRBV11-2 to TRBJ2-3, with 7 positions matching TRBD2. Looked up from germline, CDR1 is SGHAT and CDR2 is FQNNGV. There are 15 residues in the CDR3. V was pared by 5 bases and J by 3 bases, with 8 bases of the junction left unmatched. In DNA, the CDR3 is TGTGCCAGCAGCCAGCGGGGTGGGGGGACAGATACGCAGTATTTT. Amino acid sequence: CASSQRGGGTDTQYF.

The sample holds many counts of this clone. V usage is TRBV19 and J usage is TRBJ2-3; no clear D gene. Trimming removed 1 base at V and 6 bases at J, with 5 bases between. Per germline, CDR1 LNHDA and CDR2 SQIVND (reference sequence). This CDR3 comprises 12 residues. The CDR3 DNA follows: TGTGCCAGTAGTATAGGTGGGGATACGCAGTATTTT. Translating it yields CASSIGGDTQYF.

This sequence joins TRBV20-1 and TRBJ2-7; D may correspond to TRBD1 or TRBD2 (5 bases each). Per germline, CDR1 DFQATT and CDR2 SNEGSKA (reference sequence). V gave up 0 bases and J gave up 3 bases, with 21 bases separating them. CDR3 length: 17 residues. The CDR3 sequence is CSARDIAQQAAIYEQYF. In DNA form, the CDR3 reads TGCAGTGCTAGAGATATAGCGCAACAGGCCGCGATCTACGAGCAGTACTTC.

This clone was counted ten times or more. The chain links TRBV6-4 to TRBJ1-1; no clear D. Germline values: CDR1 MRHNA, CDR2 SNTAGT. The CDR3 is made up of 14 amino acids. V lost 10 bases, J lost 4 bases, and 19 bases lay in between. Here the CDR3 reads CATRREALGTEAFF. CDR3 in DNA: TGTGCCACCCGAAGAGAGGCTCTGGGCACTGAAGCTTTCTTT.

This clone has ten or more counts. The J gene is TRBJ2-3, the V gene TRBV20-1; D gene ambiguous. Germline lookup yields CDR1 DFQATT and CDR2 SNEGSKA (reference sequence). Between the trimmed V and J ends, which lost 3 bases and 0 bases, there was a span of 7 bases. This CDR3 is built from 13 residues. The CDR3 is CSASPISTDTQYF. Here the CDR3 DNA reads TGCAGTGCTAGCCCGATAAGCACAGATACGCAGTATTTT.

This clone turned up a few times. The chain recombines TRBV4-2 with TRBJ2-1; 8 positions agree with TRBD2. This CDR3 comprises 16 residues. The V and J ends lost 3 bases and 9 bases, in that order; junction bases with no gene match: 13. From germline, CDR1 is LGHNA and CDR2 YNFKEQ. The CDR3 reads CASSHLVSGRGGEQFF. CDR3 nucleotides: TGTGCCAGCAGCCACTTAGTGAGCGGGAGAGGGGGTGAGCAGTTCTTC.

Concerning this clone itself: A clone one base away is much larger, so this may be a read error. The V gene is TRBV12-3 or TRBV12-4, the J gene TRBJ1-5; D remains unclear. The CDR3 totals 12 residues. The ends were cut back, 7 bases at V and 5 bases at J, with 9 bases in the middle. The CDR3 loop reads CASNLYHQPQHF. Here the CDR3 DNA reads TGTGCCAGCAATCTATACCATCAGCCCCAGCATTTT.

This clone showed up just a few times. A much larger clone lies one base from this, so it may be a read error. The rearrangement links TRBV18 to TRBJ2-2; 9 bases fit TRBD1. This CDR3 region has 16 residues. Germline V gives CDR1 KGHSH, CDR2 LQKENI. For the CDR3, the DNA is TGTGCCAGCTCACCATTACAGGGGGCGAACACCGGGGATCTGTTTTTT. Translation gives CASSPLQGANTGDLFF.

At least ten counts were recorded for this clone. The chain couples TRBV30 to TRBJ2-7, with 12 bases identical to TRBD1. The CDR3 spans 14 residues. Germline V gene lookup returns CDR1 GTSNPN and CDR2 SVGIG (reference sequence). V trimming: 7 bases; J trimming: 7 bases; junction bases outside the gene matches: 11. Written as DNA, the CDR3 is TGTGCCTTTAGGCCGGGACAGGGGGCAGGGGAGCAGTACTTC. Amino acid sequence: CAFRPGQGAGEQYF.

With respect to this clone: Since a much larger clone is just one base distant, this may be a read error. Other DNA sequences in the same sample also yield this CDR3. V and J are TRBV19 and TRBJ1-2, with no clear D. The CDR3 has 12 amino acids. In germline, CDR1 is LNHDA, CDR2 SQIVND (reference sequence). The CDR3 bases are TGTGCCAGCAGTAGTCGGAGGCGTGGCTACACCTTC. This encodes CASSSRRRGYTF.

Within the sample, this clone is medium-sized. The rearrangement joins TRBV12-3 or TRBV12-4 to TRBJ1-1; tentative D call: TRBD1 (5 bases). V was shortened by 7 bases and J by 1 base, with 10 bases between the two germline ends. CDR3 length: 13 amino acids. DNA for the CDR3: TGTGCCAGCACCCTTGGGGCGAACACTGAAGCTTTCTTT. It is translated as CASTLGANTEAFF.

The sample holds a few counts of this clone. This may arise from a read error, as a much more abundant clone is one base away. This CDR3 is also generated by other DNA sequences in the sample. The gene calls are TRBV29-1 and TRBJ2-7; the match to TRBD1 covers 8 bases. Germline values: CDR1 SQVTM, CDR2 ANQGSEA. This CDR3 contains 15 residues. Trimming took 3 bases from V and 2 from J; bases not matched to a gene: 9. The CDR3 loop is CSVDAGTGVPYEQYF. CDR3 DNA sequence: TGCAGCGTTGACGCCGGGACAGGTGTACCCTACGAGCAGTACTTC.

This clone has ten or more counts. The chain joins TRBV28 to TRBJ2-1; 8 positions agree with TRBD1. This CDR3 region has 16 residues. CDR1 MDHEN and CDR2 SYDVKM come from the germline V gene. The V and J ends lost 4 bases and 8 bases, in that order; junction bases with no gene match: 13. CDR3 loop: CASSSLRTGKVDEQFF. CDR3 sequence (DNA): TGTGCCAGCAGTTCCCTTAGGACAGGGAAAGTCGATGAGCAGTTCTTC.

As concerns this clone: An end of the junction differs from the germline gene, which may be a read error. The chain couples TRBV6-2 or TRBV6-3 to TRBJ1-2; 7 nucleotides align to TRBD1. There are 14 residues in the CDR3. CDR1 and CDR2 (germline): MNHEY, SVGEGT. In DNA, the CDR3 is TGTGCCTGCAGGAACACAGGGGTGTCCTATGTCTTCACCTTC. This translates into CACRNTGVSYVFTF.

This clone was seen repeatedly, ten times or more. The V gene is TRBV10-2, the J gene TRBJ2-2; D not resolved. Trimming removed 1 base from V and 1 base from J, with 4 bases in between. Looked up from germline, CDR1 is WSHSY and CDR2 is SAAADI. The CDR3 contains 14 residues. Here the CDR3 DNA reads TGCGCCAGCAGTGAGTACCAGAACACCGGGGAGCTGTTTTTT. Translation gives CASSEYQNTGELFF.

The chain employs TRBV5-1 and TRBJ2-1; 9 nucleotides align to TRBD2. Germline V gene data show CDR1 as SGHRS and CDR2 as YFSETQ. V lost 4 bases to trimming and J lost 8 bases; unmatched junction nucleotides: 7. The CDR3 is made up of 14 amino acids. In DNA, the CDR3 is TGCGCCAGCAGCGGAATTACTAGCGGGTATGAGCAGTTCTTC. Translating it yields CASSGITSGYEQFF.

The chain carries TRBV6-1 and TRBJ1-1; D gene uncertain. The CDR3 has 14 residues. Between the trimmed V and J ends, which lost 6 bases and 3 bases, there was a span of 14 bases. Germline lookup yields CDR1 MNHNS and CDR2 SASEGT. The CDR3 loop reads CASRWAVADTEAFF. Written as DNA, the CDR3 is TGTGCCAGCAGGTGGGCAGTAGCTGACACTGAAGCTTTCTTT.

This chain connects TRBV13 to TRBJ2-1; possibly TRBD2 for D (7 bases). Germline values: CDR1 PRHDT, CDR2 FYEKMQ (reference sequence). The CDR3 extends over 17 amino acids. Trimming left V 5 bases short and J 6 bases short, with 23 bases between. CDR3 sequence (DNA): TGTGCCAGCAGCCCGATTGCCCCGGGGGGCCAGGGCAATGAGCAGTTCTTC. It specifies CASSPIAPGGQGNEQFF.

In regard to this clone: The CDR3 ends on some other residue instead of the conserved phenylalanine or tryptophan, so this is likely a read error. V gene TRBV18 combines with J gene TRBJ2-5, with TRBD1 identical over 7 bases. The CDR3 loop spans 14 amino acids. The germline CDR1 and CDR2 sequences are KGHSH and LQKENI. Trimming took 3 bases from V and 3 from J; bases not matched to a gene: 4. The CDR3 bases are TGTGCCAGCTCACCCGGACAGGTGGAAGAGACCCAGTACCTC. Protein: CASSPGQVEETQYL.

This clone was detected many times. The CDR3 region is CAWSLGRDYGYTF. Here the CDR3 DNA reads TGTGCCTGGAGTCTAGGCAGGGACTATGGCTACACCTTC. The genes are TRBV30 and TRBJ1-2; tentative D call: TRBD1 (5 bases). Trimming pared 2 bases from V and 3 bases from J, leaving 10 bases between. Germline CDR1 reads GTSNPN; CDR2 reads SVGIG (reference sequence). CDR3 length: 13 residues.

This clone was found a few times. This sequence may be a read error, since a much larger clone differs from it by one base. The chain couples TRBV3-1 to TRBJ2-7, with D possibly TRBD2 on 5 matching bases. The CDR3 loop spans 17 amino acids. Germline V gene data show CDR1 as LGHDT and CDR2 as YNNKEL (reference sequence). Trimming stripped 0 bases from V and 2 bases from J, with 17 bases between. CDR3 nucleotide sequence: TGTGCCAGCAGCCAAGAAAATAGCGAACGATCTCCCTACGAGCAGTACTTC. Its protein is CASSQENSERSPYEQYF.

There are many counts of this clone. Relative to the germline gene, one junction end is altered; a read error may explain this. The V call is TRBV6-2 or TRBV6-3, the J call TRBJ2-1; D may be TRBD1 (5 bases). Per the germline V gene, CDR1 is MNHEY and CDR2 is SVGEGT. This CDR3 region has 17 residues. Here the CDR3 DNA reads TGTGCCAGCAGTTACTACGGAGCCCAGGGCTCCCACAATGAGCAGTTCTTC. Its protein is CASSYYGAQGSHNEQFF.

This clone has a count of ten or more. V is TRBV9 and J is TRBJ2-1; D is uncertain. CDR1 is SGDLS and CDR2 is YYNGEE in the germline V gene. The V end was cut by 2 bases, the J end by 9 bases, with 6 bases between. The CDR3 spans 11 residues. CDR3 sequence (DNA): TGTGCCAGCAGCGTTTATAGTGAGCAGTTCTTC. It encodes CASSVYSEQFF.

The gene calls are TRBV6-6 and TRBJ1-2; TRBD1 is a possible D gene (5 bases). The CDR3 spans 17 residues. The V end was cut by 0 bases, the J end by 5 bases, with 19 bases between. CDR1 is MNHNY, CDR2 SVGAGI, per germline (reference sequence). The DNA of the CDR3 is TGTGCCAGCAGTTACTCTGTTCGGGACTGGGGATTATATGGCTACACCTTC. Translation gives CASSYSVRDWGLYGYTF.